The 18 T cell receptor beta chains below come from one sample, sequenced in a study of shared clonotypes between healthy human individuals (TCRdb year 2020). Library preparation used the immunoSEQ multiplex PCR assay. As stored in TCRdb, this immuneACCESS dataset retains in-frame rearrangements with V and J assigned. A fraction of the clones does not appear; measured against another copy, unresolved V genes explain less than half of the discrepancy, and the remainder lacks a known reason. This sample is represented by 2 million to 3 million clones; approximately 93% of them were singletons. The ten largest clones represent approximately 0.37% of the sample. Sequenced input: naive CD4+ T cells from PBMCs. What this sample's cell subset or site label stands for: CD45RA+ positively selected. The receptors originated from a man between 18 and 29 years old in good health. Some clones in this sample may be carry-over from other donors' samples.

This clone was observed a single time. The V gene is TRBV30, the J gene TRBJ1-4, with D perhaps matching TRBD1 (5 bases). Germline V CDR1 and CDR2: GTSNPN, SVGIG (reference sequence). The CDR3 has 15 residues. V was trimmed by 1 base and J by 8 bases, leaving 17 bases between them. CDR3 protein: CAWSDPDSQLEKLFF. DNA of the CDR3: TGTGCCTGGAGTGATCCTGACAGCCAATTGGAAAAACTGTTTTTT. Full variable domain (remainder filled in from reference TRBV30 and TRBJ1-4): SQTIHQWPATLVQPVGSPLSLECTVEGTSNPNLYWYRQAAGRGLQLLFYSVGIGQISSEVPQNLSASRPQDRQFILSSKKLLLSDSGFYLCAWSDPDSQLEKLFFGSGTQLSVL.

The chain employs TRBV5-8 and TRBJ2-1; 7 bases are shared with TRBD2. CDR3 length equals 16 residues. V was clipped by 4 bases and J by 7 bases; unmatched bases: 14. From germline, CDR1 is SGHTS and CDR2 YDEGEE. The CDR3 protein is CASSPFSTGGRNEQFF. Written as DNA, the CDR3 is TGTGCCAGCAGCCCGTTCAGTACGGGAGGCCGGAATGAGCAGTTCTTC.

The chain links TRBV9 to TRBJ1-4; 7 nucleotides agree with TRBD1. The V gene end was trimmed by 6 bases and the J gene end by 5 bases; junction bases not matched to a gene: 10. Germline CDR1 SGDLS, CDR2 YYNGEE. This CDR3 contains 15 residues. This CDR3 reads CASNLQGGYNEKLFF. DNA for the CDR3: TGTGCCAGCAACTTGCAGGGGGGATACAATGAAAAACTGTTTTTT.

V is TRBV10-1 and J is TRBJ1-6, with D possibly being TRBD1 (5 bases). CDR1 is WNHNN and CDR2 is SYGVQD in the germline V gene (reference sequence). V lost 3 bases and J 5 bases, leaving 11 bases between the germline ends. The CDR3 loop spans 15 amino acids. The CDR3 nucleotides read TGCGCCAGCAGTGATCGGCCAGGGAATAATTCACCCCTCCACTTT. Its translation is CASSDRPGNNSPLHF.

This sequence joins TRBV7-8 and TRBJ1-2, with a possible D match to TRBD1 (6 bases). CDR3 length: 13 residues. The V and J ends lost 2 bases and 8 bases respectively, with 12 bases between them. CDR1 SGHVS and CDR2 FQNEAQ come from the germline V gene. The DNA for the CDR3 is TGTGCCAGCAGCTTACAACAGGGTGTGGGCTACACCTTC. Encoded protein: CASSLQQGVGYTF.

In this sample, this clone turned up once. V gene TRBV11-2 combines with J gene TRBJ2-1; 10 bases fit TRBD2. CDR3 size: 15 residues. Germline lookup yields CDR1 SGHAT and CDR2 FQNNGV. J gave up 15 bases and V 6 bases, and 17 bases lay outside the gene matches. The CDR3 spells CASRKKGLAGETRFF. The CDR3 nucleotides are TGTGCCAGCAGAAAAAAGGGCCTAGCGGGAGAAACTCGGTTCTTC.

This rearrangement joins TRBV28 to TRBJ2-4, with D possibly matching TRBD2 (5 bases). The V end lost 2 bases, the J end lost 8 bases, and 13 bases lay between the germline ends. From germline, CDR1 is MDHEN and CDR2 SYDVKM. The length of the CDR3 is 14 residues. CDR3 DNA sequence: TGTGCCAGCAGTTTACGGACTCTGCGGGACATTCAGTACTTC. It translates to CASSLRTLRDIQYF.

This chain links TRBV9 with TRBJ1-1; D ambiguous. CDR1 and CDR2 from the germline V gene are SGDLS and YYNGEE. The CDR3 has 13 residues. The V end lost 0 bases, the J end lost 11 bases, and 14 bases lay between the germline ends. CDR3 DNA: TGTGCCAGCAGCGTAGTTCCCGAGGGAGAGGCTTTCTTT. Translating it yields CASSVVPEGEAFF.

The chain recombines TRBV28 with TRBJ1-5; D possibly corresponds to TRBD1 (6 bases). Germline CDR1 is MDHEN and CDR2 is SYDVKM. This CDR3 region has 14 residues. Trimming pared 3 bases from V and 5 bases from J, leaving 11 bases between. The CDR3 loop is CASSFGRGHQPQHF. In nucleotides, the CDR3 is TGTGCCAGCAGTTTCGGCAGGGGCCATCAGCCCCAGCATTTT.

The CDR3: CASSSEGQSNQPQHF. The CDR3 DNA sequence: TGTGCCAGCAGCTCAGAGGGACAGAGCAATCAGCCCCAGCATTTT. The chain carries TRBV7-9 and TRBJ1-5, with 7 bases that match TRBD1. The CDR3 runs 15 residues. The junction had 4 bases not matched to a gene; V was cut back by 4 bases and J by 1 base. Germline V gives CDR1 SEHNR, CDR2 FQNEAQ (reference sequence).

This sequence joins TRBV5-4 and TRBJ1-1, with D possibly TRBD1 on 6 matching bases. Germline lookup yields CDR1 SGHNT and CDR2 YYREEE (reference sequence). The length of the CDR3 is 15 residues. V shed 3 bases and J shed 4 bases, with 16 bases lying between them. The CDR3 here is CASSSRTDSVTEAFF. CDR3 nucleotide sequence: TGTGCCAGCAGCTCCCGGACAGATTCGGTCACTGAAGCTTTCTTT. Filled out from reference TRBV5-4 and TRBJ1-1, the complete variable domain reads ETGVTQSPTHLIKTRGQQVTLRCSSQSGHNTVSWYQQALGQGPQFIFQYYREEENGRGNFPPRFSGLQFPNYSSELNVNALELDDSALYLCASSSRTDSVTEAFFGQGTRLTVV.

The V and J genes are TRBV15 and TRBJ1-1; a possible D gene is TRBD1 (6 bases). V was clipped by 5 bases and J by 8 bases, with 21 bases between them. The CDR3 runs to 15 residues. From germline, CDR1 is LNHNV and CDR2 YYDKDF (reference sequence). The CDR3 region has the DNA TGTGCCACCAGCGGTACCAGGGGACCGGGGAAGGAAGCTTTCTTT. Its protein product is CATSGTRGPGKEAFF.

The V call is TRBV6-5, the J call TRBJ1-1; D uncertain. V lost 6 bases to trimming and J lost 0 bases, with 11 bases between them. The V gene's germline CDR1 is MNHEY and CDR2 SVGAGI. The CDR3 is made up of 14 amino acids. CDR3 nucleotides: TGTGCCAGCAGATACACCCAGGTGAACACTGAAGCTTTCTTT. This gives the protein CASRYTQVNTEAFF.

The rearrangement uses TRBV13 and TRBJ1-4; perhaps TRBD1 as D (5 bases). From germline, CDR1 is PRHDT and CDR2 FYEKMQ (reference sequence). This CDR3 is built from 14 residues. V gave up 6 bases and J gave up 8 bases, with 16 bases separating them. The DNA for the CDR3 is TGTGCCAGCAGAGCTGGCAGGGAGAGAGAAAAACTGTTTTTT. As protein: CASRAGREREKLFF.

The chain uses TRBV6-6 and TRBJ1-5; TRBD1 is a possible D gene (6 bases). V lost 7 bases and J 4 bases, leaving 11 bases between the germline ends. Germline CDR1 is MNHNY and CDR2 is SVGAGI (reference sequence). The CDR3 has 13 residues. CDR3 residues: CASTSTGNQPQHF. The CDR3 bases are TGTGCCAGCACATCGACAGGAAATCAGCCCCAGCATTTT.

The chain employs TRBV4-2 and TRBJ2-7; 9 bases fit TRBD2. The CDR3 sequence is 13 residues long. V lost 4 bases to trimming and J lost 2 bases; unmatched junction nucleotides: 0. Germline-derived CDR1 and CDR2 are LGHNA and YNFKEQ. CDR3 coding DNA: TGTGCCAGCAGCCCTAGCGGGACCTACGAGCAGTACTTC. This encodes CASSPSGTYEQYF.

The rearrangement links TRBV6-6 to TRBJ2-5; the D gene is possibly TRBD1 (6 bases). The V gene's germline CDR1 is MNHNY and CDR2 SVGAGI (reference sequence). The CDR3 has 13 amino acids. The ends were cut back, 7 bases at V and 0 bases at J, with 9 bases in the middle. For the CDR3, the DNA is TGTGCCAGCATGGGGGCGTACCAAGAGACCCAGTACTTC. Protein sequence: CASMGAYQETQYF.

The chain links TRBV6-5 to TRBJ1-5; no clear D gene. The germline V and J ends were trimmed by 10 bases and 0 bases, with 13 bases remaining between them. The CDR3 length is 14 residues. CDR1 is MNHEY and CDR2 is SVGAGI in the germline V gene. DNA of the CDR3: TGTGCCACCCGCACGGGGAATAGCAATCAGCCCCAGCATTTT. This encodes CATRTGNSNQPQHF.